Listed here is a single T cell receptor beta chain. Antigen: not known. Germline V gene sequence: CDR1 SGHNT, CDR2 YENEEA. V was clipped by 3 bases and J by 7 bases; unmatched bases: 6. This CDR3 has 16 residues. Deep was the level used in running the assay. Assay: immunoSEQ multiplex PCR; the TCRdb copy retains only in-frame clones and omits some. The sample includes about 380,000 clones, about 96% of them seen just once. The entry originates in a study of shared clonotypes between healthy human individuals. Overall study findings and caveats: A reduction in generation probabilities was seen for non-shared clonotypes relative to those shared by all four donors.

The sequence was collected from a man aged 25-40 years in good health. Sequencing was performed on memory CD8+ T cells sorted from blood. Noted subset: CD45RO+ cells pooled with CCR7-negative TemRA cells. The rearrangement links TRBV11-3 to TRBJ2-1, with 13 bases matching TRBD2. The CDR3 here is CASSFGLAGVGNEQFF. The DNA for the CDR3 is TGTGCCAGCAGCTTCGGACTAGCGGGAGTGGGGAATGAGCAGTTCTTC.